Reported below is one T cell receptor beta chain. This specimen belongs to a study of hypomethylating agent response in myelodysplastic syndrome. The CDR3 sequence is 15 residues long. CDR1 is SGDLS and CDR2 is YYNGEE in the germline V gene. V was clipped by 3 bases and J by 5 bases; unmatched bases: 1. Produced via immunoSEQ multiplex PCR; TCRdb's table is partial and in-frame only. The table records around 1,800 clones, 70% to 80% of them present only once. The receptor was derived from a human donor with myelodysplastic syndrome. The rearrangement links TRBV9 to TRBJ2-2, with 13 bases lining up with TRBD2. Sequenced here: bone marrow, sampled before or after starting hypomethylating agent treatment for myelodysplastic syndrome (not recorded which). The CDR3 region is CASSGTSGGTGELFF. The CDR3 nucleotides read TGTGCCAGCAGCGGGACTAGCGGGGGAACCGGGGAGCTGTTTTTT. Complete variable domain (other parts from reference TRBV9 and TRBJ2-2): DSGVTQTPKHLITATGQRVTLRCSPRSGDLSVYWYQQSLDQGLQFLIQYYNGEERAKGNILERFSAQQFPDLHSELNLSSLELGDSALYFCASSGTSGGTGELFFGEGSRLTVL.